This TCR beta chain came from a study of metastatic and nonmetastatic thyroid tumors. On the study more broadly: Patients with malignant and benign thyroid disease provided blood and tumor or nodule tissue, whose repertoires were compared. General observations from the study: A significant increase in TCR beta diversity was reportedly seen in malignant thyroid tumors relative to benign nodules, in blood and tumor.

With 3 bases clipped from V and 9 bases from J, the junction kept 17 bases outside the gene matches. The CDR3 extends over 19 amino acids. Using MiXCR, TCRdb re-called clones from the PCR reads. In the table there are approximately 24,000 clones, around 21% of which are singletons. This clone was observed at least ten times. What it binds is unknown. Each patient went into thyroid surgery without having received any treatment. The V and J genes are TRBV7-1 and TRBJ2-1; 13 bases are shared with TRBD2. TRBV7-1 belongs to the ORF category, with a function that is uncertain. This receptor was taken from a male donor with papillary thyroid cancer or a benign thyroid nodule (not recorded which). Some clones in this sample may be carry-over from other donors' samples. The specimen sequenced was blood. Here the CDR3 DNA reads TGTGCCAGCAGCTCCCCCGGCCACACTAGCGGGAGGGCCACAGGTGAGCAGTTCTTC. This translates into CASSSPGHTSGRATGEQFF.